This T cell receptor (beta chain) was sequenced during a study of blood T cells in healthy people across ages (dated by TCRdb to about 2015). Notes on the research overall: In model experiments, template switching captured roughly one uniquely barcoded TCR beta cDNA molecule for every two T cells. Using deep sequencing normalized with unique cDNA molecular identifiers, the study measured how TCR beta repertoire diversity changes with age. Donors of different ages were randomly distributed across sequencing lanes to avoid experimental bias. Using the same blood draw, the study looked at two additional independent replicas of 1 million unique cDNA reads for two donors, one aged 18 to 30 and the other aged 80 or older. Four age groups were formed from the donors: young (average roughly 16 years), middle-aged (around 40), aged (over 55) and long-lived (about 80).

This clonotype showed up just a few times. The antigen it binds to is not known. The sample holds no much larger clone one base away, and base qualities are not on file. As encoded in the germline V gene, CDR1 is MNHEY while CDR2 is SVGAGI. The CDR3 runs 11 amino acids, cysteine and phenylalanine included. Only the CDR3 DNA is retained, 33 bases long and in frame from the first base. The paper's findings and limits, for the study overall: Observed TCR beta diversity per million T cells fell roughly linearly with age, and a significant reduction was already apparent by age around 40. The percentage of naive T cells measured by flow cytometry correlated strongly with observed TCR beta diversity. Bulk unsorted PBMC profiling prevented conclusive comparison of naive and antigen-experienced compartments. Total diversity estimates from one million sequenced T cells were considered lower bounds and underestimates. Compared with the aged group, the long-lived group had more naive CD4+ T cells, fewer expanded clones and increased TCR diversity, suggesting age selection. Because donor CMV infection status was unknown, age-related changes in expanded clonotypes were potentially confounded.

Donors were around 37 systemically healthy Caucasian individuals from Russia aged roughly 6 to 95 years. Each donor gave ten milliliters of peripheral blood, collected into EDTA-treated Vacutainer tubes. Ficoll-Paque density-gradient centrifugation was used to isolate PBMCs, with at least 6.5 million per sample. Trizol reagent was used to extract total RNA from PBMCs, with at least 6 micrograms per sample. For every donor, an aliquot of PBMCs went through flow cytometry to measure the percentages of naive CD45RAhigh/CD27high T cells. The library was produced with 5' RACE. Instrument used: Illumina HiSeq 2500. A second PCR of about 6 to 11 cycles was performed with a sample-barcoded 5' primer and a J-beta primer mix. A unique molecular identifier was introduced onto each TCR beta cDNA molecule by a template-switch 5' adaptor carrying 12 random nucleotides. At least 2.5 million CDR3-containing paired-end reads were obtained from each sample. First-strand cDNA was synthesized from all RNA with the Mint cDNA synthesis kit, primed by a TRBC-specific oligonucleotide. Following uracil-DNA glycosylase treatment, all cDNA underwent a first 18-cycle PCR with the universal primers M1SS and BC2_uni_R. The study's own analysis went as follows. Each sample was normalized by randomly selecting 1 million high-quality reads, each carrying a distinct molecular identifier. Reads with shared molecular identifiers were discarded instead of being binned into consensus sequences. MiTCR, with a Q25 quality threshold and the strictest error-elimination algorithm, was used for CDR3 identification, clonotype clustering and error correction. Lower-bound total TCR beta diversity was estimated with a nonparametric unseen species model using Euler transformation. The public reads were quality trimmed at Q25 with fastp and then assembled into clones with MiXCR by TCRdb, keeping productive beta chains. Rows matching on CDR3 protein sequence are summarized as one entry with the most common DNA and genes. It is TCRdb's table, rather than the study itself, that gives the V and J calls and clone size. This sample holds about 750,000 distinct CDR3 sequences; roughly 50% were observed only once. The ten top clones hold roughly 37% of the sample.

Recombination joined TRBV6-5 with TRBJ2-4; the D segment could be TRBD2, given 5 matching bases. TRBJ2-7 matches the DNA end more closely, so the J call is doubtful. The TCR originated in an elderly man in good health. The sample taken for sequencing was blood. The DNA is TGTGCCGCCAGCCCCGGGGACGAGCAGTACTTC. Translated, it gives CAASPGDEQYF.